A selection of T cell receptor beta chains follows, all from one sample in a study of T cell changes during pregnancy in multiple sclerosis. Some clones are missing from TCRdb's copy, which holds only in-frame ones; the method was immunoSEQ multiplex PCR. The sample yields tens of thousands of clones, 90% seen once. The sample in question was CD8+ T cells from peripheral blood mononuclear cells, obtained in the first trimester of pregnancy. All receptors come from a female donor with multiple sclerosis, enrolled in a pregnancy study. Both conserved end residues are part of each CDR3. The D gene is left open where the match is weak. Part of the rows lack a size; the others show once, few, many or a class for expanded clones.

>TRBV7-9|TRBJ2-7|NA|NA
TGTGCCAGCAGCCCGTCGGGGAGCTCCTACGAGCAGTACTTC
CASSPSGSSYEQYF
>TRBV5-1|TRBJ2-3|NA|few
TGCGCCAGCAGCTTGGAGACGTCCAGGGATACGCAGTATTTT
CASSLETSRDTQYF
>TRBV6-4|TRBJ1-1|TRBD1|once
TGTGCCAGCAGTGATCGGGCAGGGGGCAAAGCTTTCTTT
CASSDRAGGKAFF
>TRBV27|TRBJ1-2|NA|NA
TGTGCCAGCAGACTGGGACATGCCTATGGCTACACCTTC
CASRLGHAYGYTF
>TRBV27|TRBJ2-7|TRBD2|NA
TGTGCCAGCAGTTCCCCGACGGGGGGTAGCTCCTACGAGCAGTACTTC
CASSSPTGGSSYEQYF
>TRBV6-1|TRBJ1-5|NA|NA
TGTGCCAGCAGCCACCGGGGGTCGGGCAATCAGCCCCAGCATTTT
CASSHRGSGNQPQHF
>TRBV28|TRBJ2-7|NA|once
TGTGCCAGCACCCCCGGCCGGGAGTACCACGAGCAGTACTTC
CASTPGREYHEQYF
>TRBV10-2|TRBJ2-1|NA|NA
TGCGCCAGCAGTGAGAACTGGAGCTCCTACAATGAGCAGTTCTTC
CASSENWSSYNEQFF
>TRBV7-9|TRBJ2-1|NA|NA
TGTGCCAGCAGTTTTCAGGGAAGGCAGTTCTTC
CASSFQGRQFF
>TRBV7-9|TRBJ2-7|NA|NA
TGTGCCAGCAGCCCCGGCTGGCCAGGGAACTACGAGCAGTACTTC
CASSPGWPGNYEQYF
>TRBV29-1|TRBJ1-2|NA|NA
TGCAGCGTTGTAGGGGGAGTAGCGTATGGCTACACCTTC
CSVVGGVAYGYTF
>TRBV27|TRBJ1-5|NA|NA
TGTGCCAGCAGTCCCCTCGGCGCAGGTCAGCCCCAGCATTTT
CASSPLGAGQPQHF
>TRBV4-2|TRBJ2-6|NA|NA
TGTGCCAGCAGCCAAGGTGGAGTATCTGGGGCCAACGTCCTGACTTTC
CASSQGGVSGANVLTF
>TRBV27|TRBJ1-2|NA|once
TGTGCCAGCAGTTACAAGGGGCGGCCCTATGGCTACACCTTC
CASSYKGRPYGYTF
>TRBV5-1|TRBJ1-2|TRBD1|NA
TGCGCCAGCAGCCTGGCCAGGGGGGACAGAATGTATGGCTACACCTTC
CASSLARGDRMYGYTF
>TRBV5-4|TRBJ2-1|TRBD2|NA
TGTGCCAGCAGCTGGACTAGCGGGAGACGCATCAGTTCCTACAATGAGCAGTTCTTC
CASSWTSGRRISSYNEQFF
>TRBV7-9|TRBJ1-3|TRBD1|once
TGTGCCAGCAGCTTAGCGGCAGGGGGCGCTGGAAACACCATATATTTT
CASSLAAGGAGNTIYF
>TRBV7-9|TRBJ2-7|NA|NA
TGTGCCAGCAGCTTAGTGAGTCAGGGGACCTACGAGCAGTACTTC
CASSLVSQGTYEQYF
>TRBV7-9|TRBJ1-1|TRBD1|NA
TGTGCCAGCAGCTTAGCGGGACAGATGAACACTGAAGCTTTCTTT
CASSLAGQMNTEAFF
>TRBV7-7|TRBJ2-5|NA|few
TGTGCGGCAGGGTTTGGAGAGACCCAGTACTTC
CAAGFGETQYF
>TRBV27|TRBJ1-1|NA|NA
TGTGCCAGCAGTTTAGGAGGGGCGGTGGGAGCTTTCTTT
CASSLGGAVGAFF
>TRBV6-5|TRBJ1-3|NA|NA
TGTGCCAGCAGTTATCAGGGTACAGGAAACACCATATATTTT
CASSYQGTGNTIYF
>TRBV27|TRBJ1-5|NA|NA
TGTGCCAGCAGAGGTAACCGGGGTCAGCCCCAGCATTTT
CASRGNRGQPQHF
>TRBV27|TRBJ1-5|NA|NA
TGTGCCAGCAGTTTCTCGGGATATAATAGCAATCAGCCCCAGCATTTT
CASSFSGYNSNQPQHF
>TRBV11-2|TRBJ2-7|NA|NA
TGTGCCAGCAGCTTACCAGGTTACGAGCAGTACTTC
CASSLPGYEQYF
>TRBV10-3|TRBJ2-7|NA|NA
TGTGCCATCAGTGAGGTGATAGCGGTTAACTACGAGCAGTACTTC
CAISEVIAVNYEQYF
>TRBV5-1|TRBJ2-3|TRBD1|NA
TGCGCCAGCAGCTCGCCTCAGACAGGGGGCACAGATACGCAGTATTTT
CASSSPQTGGTDTQYF
>TRBV19|TRBJ2-7|NA|NA
TGTGCCAGTGGGGACACTGCCTACGAGCAGTACTTC
CASGDTAYEQYF
>TRBV6-1|TRBJ2-5|TRBD2|NA
TGTGCCAGCAGTTTTAGCGGGAGCCAGGAGACCCAGTACTTC
CASSFSGSQETQYF
>TRBV14|TRBJ2-1|TRBD2|NA
TGTGCCAGCAGCCTGTGGACTAGCGGGTTGGCGAATGAGCAGTTCTTC
CASSLWTSGLANEQFF
>TRBV7-8|TRBJ1-1|NA|NA
TGTGCCAGCAGCTTTCCCCGACAAGGCTTGAACACTGAAGCTTTCTTT
CASSFPRQGLNTEAFF
>TRBV7-9|TRBJ2-1|TRBD1|NA
TGTGCCAGCAGCTTAGCTAATAGGGACAGTACCTACAATGAGCAGTTCTTC
CASSLANRDSTYNEQFF